These 17 T cell receptor beta chains came from one sample sequenced in a study of blood T cell repertoires in COVID-19 (TCRdb year 2020). Preparation of the library involved the immunoSEQ multiplex PCR assay. TCRdb carries this immuneACCESS record with in-frame sequences only. Its versions omit some clonotypes, under half of them owing to an unresolved V gene in the studies checked, with the rest unexplained. The sample table contains about 150,000 clones; only one count was recorded for 75% to 90% of them. The ten biggest clones cover roughly 3% of the sample. The sample was peripheral blood. The receptors derive from a woman aged 55-75 years with active COVID-19.

The V and J genes are TRBV7-3 and TRBJ2-1, with 7 nucleotides matching TRBD2. This CDR3 is 15 amino acids long. Germline trimming cut 5 bases from V and 5 bases from J; bases unmatched to any gene: 9. Germline CDR1 and CDR2: SGHTA and FQGTGA. DNA for the CDR3: TGTGCCAGCAGCCTTTCCGGACTAGGGAACAATGAGCAGTTCTTC. Translated: CASSLSGLGNNEQFF.

This clone was seen a few times. The chain uses TRBV28 and TRBJ2-3; D perhaps matches TRBD1 (6 bases). The CDR3 totals 17 residues. The V gene lost 5 bases and the J gene lost 3 bases, with 21 bases spanning the gap. Germline CDR1 and CDR2: MDHEN and SYDVKM. The CDR3 region has the DNA TGTGCCAGCAGTCCACCTTTCGGGGTTAGGGGGACAGATACGCAGTATTTT. It translates to CASSPPFGVRGTDTQYF.

The rearrangement uses TRBV19 and TRBJ2-1; TRBD1 is a possible D gene (6 bases). Germline V CDR1 and CDR2: LNHDA, SQIVND (reference sequence). This CDR3 has 11 residues. V gave up 8 bases and J gave up 5 bases, with 7 bases separating them. The CDR3 is CASGTNNEQFF. As DNA, the CDR3 is TGTGCCAGTGGGACAAACAATGAGCAGTTCTTC.

This sequence joins TRBV6-1 and TRBJ1-1; D remains ambiguous. This CDR3 comprises 13 residues. Trimming stripped 2 bases from V and 5 bases from J, with 9 bases between. Germline lookup yields CDR1 MNHNS and CDR2 SASEGT. This CDR3 reads CASSESSATEAFF. CDR3 coding DNA: TGTGCCAGCAGTGAATCAAGCGCAACTGAAGCTTTCTTT.

The V and J genes are TRBV28 and TRBJ2-3; D might be TRBD1 (7 bases). The CDR3 length is 17 residues. Germline loops: CDR1 MDHEN, CDR2 SYDVKM. Trimming removed 7 bases from V and 3 bases from J, with 23 bases in between. CDR3 bases: TGTGCCAGCAAACCCGCTCCCGCGACAGGGAGGACAGATACGCAGTATTTT. Translating it yields CASKPAPATGRTDTQYF. The entire variable domain, with the rest obtained from reference TRBV28 and TRBJ2-3, is as follows: DVKVTQSSRYLVKRTGEKVFLECVQDMDHENMFWYRQDPGLGLRLIYFSYDVKMKEKGDIPEGYSVSREKKERFSLILESASTNQTSMYLCASKPAPATGRTDTQYFGPGTRLTVL.

This chain joins TRBV6-2 or TRBV6-3 and TRBJ2-2; 15 positions match TRBD2. The CDR3 is 18 amino acids. CDR1 is MNHEY, CDR2 SVGEGT, per germline. J lost 5 bases, V lost 2 bases, and 6 bases had no gene match. As DNA, the CDR3 is TGTGCCAGCAGTTACGGGACTAGCGGGAGGAAAAGAACCGGGGAGCTGTTTTTT. This sequence encodes CASSYGTSGRKRTGELFF.

The V gene is TRBV4-1, the J gene TRBJ2-4, with 10 nucleotides matching TRBD2. The V gene end was trimmed by 4 bases and the J gene end by 7 bases; junction bases not matched to a gene: 7. CDR1 is MGHRA, CDR2 YSYEKL, per germline. The CDR3 length is 15 residues. CDR3 sequence: CASSLQTSGYNIQYF. The CDR3 DNA is TGCGCCAGCAGCCTCCAGACTAGCGGGTATAACATTCAGTACTTC.

This clone occurred once. The chain carries TRBV7-3 and TRBJ2-3; no definite D call. The CDR3 is 13 amino acids. The V gene's germline CDR1 is SGHTA and CDR2 FQGTGA. The V gene lost 4 bases and the J gene lost 8 bases, with 13 bases spanning the gap. CDR3 loop: CASSSSTPGTQYF. The DNA for the CDR3 is TGTGCCAGCAGCTCCTCCACGCCGGGTACGCAGTATTTT.

The CDR3 protein is CSVIQGNQPQHF. The CDR3 DNA reads TGCAGCGTCATACAGGGGAACCAGCCCCAGCATTTT. The gene calls are TRBV29-1 and TRBJ1-5; TRBD1 matches at 7 bases. The CDR3 has 12 residues. J gave up 7 bases and V 6 bases, and 6 bases lay outside the gene matches. Per germline, CDR1 SQVTM and CDR2 ANQGSEA.

This rearrangement joins TRBV6-5 to TRBJ2-1; TRBD2 might be the D (6 bases). Trimming took 4 bases from V and 3 from J, leaving 10 bases between them. The CDR3 is 14 residues long. Germline assignment: CDR1 MNHEY and CDR2 SVGAGI. The CDR3 loop is CASSSTDYYNEQFF. The DNA for the CDR3 is TGTGCCAGCAGTTCAACGGACTACTACAATGAGCAGTTCTTC.

The chain employs TRBV6-5 and TRBJ2-3, with TRBD2 matching over 9 bases. The CDR3 spans 14 residues. After removal of 9 bases from V and 1 base from J, the junction contained 5 bases not matched to a gene. Germline V gene sequence: CDR1 MNHEY, CDR2 SVGAGI. This chain's CDR3 is CASSEREGTDTQYF. CDR3 DNA sequence: TGTGCCAGTTCCGAGCGGGAGGGCACAGATACGCAGTATTTT.

The J gene is TRBJ2-7, the V gene TRBV7-9, with TRBD2 matching over 7 bases. J lost 4 bases, V lost 5 bases, and 17 bases had no gene match. The CDR3 length is 17 residues. CDR1 and CDR2 (germline): SEHNR, FQNEAQ (reference sequence). DNA of the CDR3: TGTGCCAGCAGCCCCCCCGGTGGGAGGGAGGGCCGTTACGAGCAGTACTTC. This codes for CASSPPGGREGRYEQYF. The whole variable domain, remainder taken from reference TRBV7-9 and TRBJ2-7, is DTGVSQNPRHKITKRGQNVTFRCDPISEHNRLYWYRQTLGQGPEFLTYFQNEAQLEKSRLLSDRFSAERPKGSFSTLEIQRTEQGDSAMYLCASSPPGGREGRYEQYFGPGTRLTVT.

The chain uses TRBV4-3 and TRBJ1-2; D remains ambiguous. Trimming took 1 base from V and 9 from J, leaving 9 bases between them. Germline CDR1 reads LGHNA; CDR2 reads YSLEER. The CDR3 covers 12 residues. The chain's CDR3 is CASSQGSSSYTF. CDR3 in DNA: TGCGCCAGCAGCCAAGGGTCCTCTAGCTACACCTTC.

This chain uses TRBV27 with TRBJ2-5; a possible D gene is TRBD2 (5 bases). Germline V gene lookup returns CDR1 MNHEY and CDR2 SMNVEV (reference sequence). Trimming shortened V by 3 bases and J by 5 bases, and 13 bases separated the two germline ends. CDR3 length equals 14 residues. CDR3 sequence (DNA): TGTGCCAGCAGTTTTAACGGTCCGGGGGAGACCCAGTACTTC. It specifies CASSFNGPGETQYF.

V gene TRBV30 combines with J gene TRBJ1-2, with D maybe TRBD1 (5 bases). Trimming removed 1 base at V and 0 bases at J, with 6 bases between. Germline CDR1 and CDR2: GTSNPN and SVGIG (reference sequence). This CDR3 region has 13 residues. The CDR3 DNA reads as TGTGCCTGGAGTGGCAGGGCTAACTATGGCTACACCTTC. It yields the protein CAWSGRANYGYTF.

V is TRBV24-1 and J is TRBJ2-2; D is possibly TRBD2 (5 bases). The CDR3 loop spans 15 amino acids. The V end lost 4 bases, the J end lost 6 bases, and 14 bases lay between the germline ends. From germline, CDR1 is KGHDR and CDR2 SFDVKD. The CDR3 nucleotides read TGTGCCACCAGTGAGCGAGGGAAGTTGGCCGGGGAGCTGTTTTTT. Translation gives CATSERGKLAGELFF.

The V gene is TRBV4-1, the J gene TRBJ2-7; TRBD2 matches at 11 bases. CDR1 and CDR2 (germline): MGHRA, YSYEKL. This CDR3 has 15 amino acids. Trimming took 4 bases from V and 2 from J; bases not matched to a gene: 4. CDR3 loop: CASSRLLAGAYEQYF. The CDR3 nucleotides read TGCGCCAGCAGCCGCTTACTAGCGGGGGCCTACGAGCAGTACTTC.